One sample yielded the 7 T cell receptor beta chains listed below, sequenced in a study of Graves' ophthalmopathy and Graves' hyperthyroidism. As the template, RNA transcripts were used to amplify TCR beta CDR3 regions. HTBI primers were employed in first-round RT-PCR, then a second-round multiplex PCR followed. In TCRdb, the multiplex PCR reads were re-called with MiXCR into one record per CDR3 protein. Of 650,000 to 900,000 distinct CDR3 sequences listed, about 44% are singletons. Sequencing was done on a sample of peripheral blood. Receptors were obtained from an adult man with Graves' ophthalmopathy.

The genes are TRBV10-1 and TRBJ2-7; 11 bases fit TRBD1. V lost 8 bases and J lost 7; bases outside the gene matches: 10. Per the germline V gene, CDR1 is WNHNN and CDR2 is SYGVQD (reference sequence). The CDR3 length is 14 residues. Here the CDR3 reads CASVVDRGLGEQYF. The CDR3 DNA follows: TGCGCCAGCGTTGTGGACAGGGGGCTGGGGGAGCAGTACTTC.

This clonotype was counted between two and nine times. This CDR3 reads CSARRVQGWDEQYF. CDR3 coding DNA: TGCAGTGCTAGAAGGGTACAGGGTTGGGACGAGCAGTACTTC. The chain is built from TRBV20-1 and TRBJ2-7, with D tentatively TRBD1 (6 bases). The CDR3 has 14 residues. The V end was cut by 2 bases, the J end by 5 bases, with 16 bases between. The germline V gene has CDR1 DFQATT and CDR2 SNEGSKA (reference sequence).

Written as DNA, the CDR3 is TGCAGTGCTAGGGACAGGACGTACGGAAACACTGAAGCTTTCTTT. Protein: CSARDRTYGNTEAFF. The J gene is TRBJ1-1, the V gene TRBV20-1; 7 positions agree with TRBD1. The CDR3 covers 15 residues. Germline V CDR1 and CDR2: DFQATT, SNEGSKA (reference sequence). V was pared by 3 bases and J by 2 bases, with 9 bases of the junction left unmatched.

A few counts support this clonotype. The chain has TRBV29-1 and TRBJ2-5; TRBD2 matches at 10 bases. Germline assignment: CDR1 SQVTM and CDR2 ANQGSEA. Losses at the gene ends were 6 bases for V and 6 bases for J; bases not matched to a gene: 19. CDR3 size: 17 residues. CDR3 bases: TGCAGCGTGATACAGGGACCAGCGGGAGGGCTTCGGCAGACCCAGTACTTC. Translating gives CSVIQGPAGGLRQTQYF.

With respect to this clonotype: A read error may produce the germline difference seen at one junction end. This chain joins TRBV2 and TRBJ1-1; D remains ambiguous. The CDR3 has 12 amino acids. Germline V gives CDR1 SNHLY, CDR2 FYNNEI. The CDR3 is CASSRMNAEAFF. The CDR3 region has the DNA TGTGCCAGCAGTCGTATGAACGCTGAAGCTTTCTTT. The entire variable domain, with the rest obtained from reference TRBV2 and TRBJ1-1, is as follows: EPEVTQTPSHQVTQMGQEVILRCVPISNHLYFYWYRQILGQKVEFLVSFYNNEISEKSEIFDDQFSVERPDGSNFTLKIRSTKLEDSAMYFCASSRMNAEAFFGQGTRLTVV.

Ten or more counts support this clonotype. V usage is TRBV7-9 and J usage is TRBJ2-7; the match to TRBD1 covers 10 bases. Germline V gene lookup returns CDR1 SEHNR and CDR2 FQNEAQ (reference sequence). The V segment lost 5 bases and the J segment 0 bases; nucleotides outside the gene matches: 4. This CDR3 has 15 amino acids. The CDR3 DNA sequence: TGTGCCAGCAGCCGTTGGACAGGGGGCTCCTACGAGCAGTACTTC. It yields the protein CASSRWTGGSYEQYF.

This rearrangement joins TRBV7-3 to TRBJ1-1; tentatively, D is TRBD1 (5 bases). V lost 10 bases and J lost 3, with 21 bases in between. The CDR3 is 15 amino acids. Germline V gene sequence: CDR1 SGHTA, CDR2 FQGTGA. CDR3 region: CATRSGLGGDTEAFF. The DNA of the CDR3 is TGTGCCACACGGTCGGGGCTTGGCGGGGACACTGAAGCTTTCTTT.